This TCR beta chain was found in a study of shared clonotypes between healthy human individuals. The naive CD8 fraction comprised CD45RO-negative cells positively selected for CCR7 and excluded terminally differentiated effector memory CD45RA+ cells. V dropped 5 bases and J dropped 4; count of bases not matched to a gene: 6. Per the germline V gene, CDR1 is SGHTS and CDR2 is YDEGEE. CDR3 length equals 13 residues. Some clones are missing from TCRdb's copy, which holds only in-frame ones; the method was immunoSEQ multiplex PCR. The sample carries about 2.1 million clones, roughly 95% recorded once. Sequencing was carried out using naive CD8+ T cells from PBMCs. The chain couples TRBV5-8 to TRBJ2-7, with TRBD2 matching 7 bases. This TCR derives from a man aged 18 to 29 in good health. Some clones in this sample may be carry-over from other donors' samples. CDR3 nucleotides: TGTGCCAGCAGAGTGACGGGGGGTTACGAGCAGTACTTC. Residues: CASRVTGGYEQYF.